This T cell receptor (beta chain) was observed in a study of blood T cell repertoires in COVID-19. Study overall: COVID-19 samples collected from the United States, Italy and Spain covered acute and convalescent phases. In each case, the material was cDNA or gDNA derived from T cells, B-cell-depleted T cells, or PBMCs.

The germline V gene has CDR1 LNHNV and CDR2 YYDKDF (reference sequence). V lost 0 bases and J lost 8, with 10 bases in between. The CDR3 runs to 13 residues. Profiled with immunoSEQ multiplex PCR; TCRdb holds only in-frame clones, not every one. The sample carries about 290,000 clones, around four fifths recorded once. As to this clone: The sample has other DNA sequences that encode this CDR3 too.

The receptor's source is a woman aged 45-59 years with active or convalescent COVID-19. Sequenced material: peripheral blood. The chain is built from TRBV15 and TRBJ1-2; D ambiguous. CDR3: CATSRDWAGGYTF. CDR3 nucleotide sequence: TGTGCCACCAGCAGAGATTGGGCGGGGGGCTACACCTTC.